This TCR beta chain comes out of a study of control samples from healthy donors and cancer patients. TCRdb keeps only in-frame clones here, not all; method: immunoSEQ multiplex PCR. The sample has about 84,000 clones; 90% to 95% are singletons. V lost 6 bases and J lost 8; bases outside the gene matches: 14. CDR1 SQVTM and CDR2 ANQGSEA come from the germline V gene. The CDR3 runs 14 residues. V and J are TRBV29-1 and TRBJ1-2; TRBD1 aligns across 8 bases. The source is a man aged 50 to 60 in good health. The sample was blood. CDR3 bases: TGCAGCGTCGACAATATCCAGGGGGCTAGGGGCTACACCTTC. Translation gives CSVDNIQGARGYTF.